Reported below is one T cell receptor beta chain. At least ten counts were recorded for this clone. Its recognized antigen is unknown. No qualities accompany the bases; no much larger clone lies one base away. The method behind the library was PCR. The sequencing machine was an Illumina HiSeq 4000. High-throughput sequencing was used to profile the TCR beta-chain CDR3 region of each patient. On the authors' methods: The researchers built a classifier to tell apart papillary thyroid cancer patients with distant metastasis, based on CDR3 differences among clinicopathological groups. Repertoire diversity was assessed with the Shannon index, and tumor-blood repertoire similarity with the Morisita-Horn index. Through fastp at Q25 and MiXCR, TCRdb rebuilt clones from the public reads, retaining in-frame beta chains. For this entry, the V and J calls and clone size follow TCRdb and not the study's own pipeline. The sample has about 92,000 clones on record, 15% of them singletons. The top ten constitute 3.6% of the sample.

This specimen belongs to a study of metastatic and nonmetastatic thyroid tumors (dated by TCRdb to the early 2020s). Regarding the complete study: The researchers compared repertoires between peripheral blood samples and tumor or nodule tissue samples from patients with malignant or benign thyroid disease. The full study reports these points: In both blood and tumor samples, TCR beta diversity was reported to be significantly higher in malignant tumors than in benign nodules.

No treatment had been received by any patient before thyroid surgery. The study retrospectively analysed patient clinical samples collected from about 2012 to 2019 using T-cell receptor beta sequencing. Looking up the germline V gene (reference sequence) yields CDR1 SEHNR and CDR2 FQNEAQ. The CDR3 runs 13 residues from the cysteine to the phenylalanine. Here the CDR3 DNA is all that survives: 39 bases in frame from base 1. Here V drops 5 bases and J drops 10 bases, and the junction holds 10 bases not matched to any gene. Sequenced material: blood. This chain is built from TRBV7-9 and TRBJ1-1; 7 middle bases align to TRBD1. This TCR came from a female donor with papillary thyroid cancer or a benign thyroid nodule (not recorded which). Some clones in this sample may be carry-over from other donors' samples. In nucleotides, the sequence is TGTGCCAGCAGCCGGGACAGCTTGAGACGAGCTTTCTTT. Translated, this is CASSRDSLRRAFF.